This T cell receptor beta chain emerged from a study of blood T cell repertoires in COVID-19. Measured with immunoSEQ multiplex PCR; TCRdb has only the in-frame clones, and not every one. The sample shows 130,000 or so clones, 86% of them seen only once. The CDR3 is 16 residues long. Germline CDR1 SGDLS, CDR2 YYNGEE. The V segment lost 4 bases and the J segment 0 bases; nucleotides outside the gene matches: 7. The TCR was taken from a woman in her sixties with acute or convalescent COVID-19. The V call is TRBV9, the J call TRBJ1-3, with 7 positions matching TRBD1. The sequenced sample consisted of peripheral blood. Here the CDR3 reads CASSPEGQSSGNTIYF. Written as DNA, the CDR3 is TGTGCCAGCAGCCCTGAGGGACAGAGCTCTGGAAACACCATATATTTT.